The source of this T cell receptor (beta chain) is a study of T cell repertoires in cytomegalovirus infection. On the study more broadly: Public TCR beta signature analysis indicated the presence of both CMV infection and matching HLA type. General study points: Summed public TCR beta family frequency identified CMV carriers bearing the relevant HLA.

In regard to this clonotype: Its antigen is not identified.

TCRdb recomputed calls from the reads with MiXCR, one row per CDR3 protein. The sample has more than 150,000 distinct CDR3 sequences; roughly 15% are singletons. The receptor's source is a human donor in good health (CMV status not recorded). Some clones in this sample may be carry-over from other donors' samples. Material for sequencing was CD8+ T cells from PBMCs.

CDR3 DNA: TGTGCCAGCAGCTTAGTTAGCGGGGCAGATACGCAGTATTTT. Its translation is CASSLVSGADTQYF. The rearrangement links TRBV7-6 to TRBJ2-3; 8 bases line up with TRBD2. Germline values: CDR1 SGHVS, CDR2 FNYEAQ. This CDR3 is built from 14 residues. V trimming: 1 base; J trimming: 4 bases; junction bases outside the gene matches: 1.